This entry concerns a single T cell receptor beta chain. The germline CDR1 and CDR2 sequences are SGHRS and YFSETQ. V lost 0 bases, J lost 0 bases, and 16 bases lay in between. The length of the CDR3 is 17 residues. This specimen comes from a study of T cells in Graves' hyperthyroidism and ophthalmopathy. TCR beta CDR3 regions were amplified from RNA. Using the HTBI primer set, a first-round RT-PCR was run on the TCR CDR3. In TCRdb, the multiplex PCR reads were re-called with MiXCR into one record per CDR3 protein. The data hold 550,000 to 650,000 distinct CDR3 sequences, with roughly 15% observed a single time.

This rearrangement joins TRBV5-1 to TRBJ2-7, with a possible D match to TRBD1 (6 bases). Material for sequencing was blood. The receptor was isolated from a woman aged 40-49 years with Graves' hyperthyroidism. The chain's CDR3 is CASSLVGQGISSYEQYF. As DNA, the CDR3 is TGCGCCAGCAGCTTGGTCGGGCAGGGGATTAGCTCCTACGAGCAGTACTTC.